Listed below are T cell receptor beta chains from one sample, sequenced in a study of blood T cell repertoires in COVID-19. Clones were sequenced by immunoSEQ multiplex PCR, and TCRdb holds only the in-frame ones, with some missing. The sample lists approximately 100,000 clones, about nine tenths occurring once. The specimen was peripheral blood. The receptors shown here come from a human donor in a cohort sampled during active COVID-19. CDR3s include the opening cysteine and the closing phenylalanine or tryptophan. Each record gives: V gene, CDR3 protein.

TRBV11-2 CASSSPSGNTEAFF
TRBV6-5 CASSYGAGGANVLTF
TRBV18 CASSPYILGQGARFIDEQYF
TRBV11-3 CASSPRTGQINIQYF
TRBV5-5 CASSPLGRGASTDTQYF
TRBV29-1 CSVILNYGYTF
TRBV15 CATSRGEVTQYF
TRBV28 CASSLTAPNQPQHF
TRBV27 CASSHRTSGKDTQYF
TRBV27 CASSRGQGAPGANVLTF
TRBV18 CASSPQGAVGNTIYF
TRBV4-2 CASSYGQGPTDTQYF
TRBV10-3 CAISESGTGSGGYTF
TRBV6-5 CASSQTGGHSPLHF
TRBV19 CASSGLAGSTYEQYF
TRBV5-5 CASSKGQTSYEQYF
TRBV19 CASRPRGTATYEQYF
TRBV5-1 CASRRGSTNTEAFF